This note documents a single T cell receptor beta chain sequence. Its antigen is currently unknown. Trimming took 1 base from V and 7 from J; bases not matched to a gene: 9. The CDR3 has 14 amino acids. Germline CDR1 GTSNPN, CDR2 SVGIG (reference sequence). This entry is derived from a study of shared clonotypes between healthy human individuals. Study-level points and caveats: The expectation was that sequencing depth would affect clonotype sharing among donors.

The method was immunoSEQ multiplex PCR; TCRdb's version includes in-frame clones alone and lacks a portion of them. The sample shows roughly 2,500,000 clones, approximately 94% of them seen only once. The sample was naive CD4+ T cells from PBMCs. Subset here: CD45RA+ positively selected. The sequence came from a man aged 18 to 30 in good health. Some clones in this sample may be carry-over from other donors' samples. The chain combines TRBV30 with TRBJ1-2, with TRBD1 identical over 7 bases. This chain's CDR3 is CAWSGLGGAFGYTF. The CDR3 region has the DNA TGTGCCTGGAGTGGTTTAGGGGGCGCGTTTGGCTACACCTTC. Based on the CDR3 plus reference TRBV30 and TRBJ1-2, the full variable domain is SQTIHQWPATLVQPVGSPLSLECTVEGTSNPNLYWYRQAAGRGLQLLFYSVGIGQISSEVPQNLSASRPQDRQFILSSKKLLLSDSGFYLCAWSGLGGAFGYTFGSGTRLTVV.